A selection of T cell receptor beta chains follows, all from one sample in a study of PD-1 blockade in classical Hodgkin lymphoma. TCRdb keeps only in-frame clones here, not all; method: immunoSEQ multiplex PCR. The sample yields 15,000 to 20,000 clones, roughly 77% seen once. The material sequenced was peripheral blood mononuclear cells (PBMCs), taken before the second cycle of nivolumab. Receptors were obtained from a human donor with classical Hodgkin lymphoma. Each CDR3 is given without its conserved first and last residue. Each record gives: CDR3 length, V gene, D gene, clone size, CDR3 protein. D genes are given only for firm matches. The size entry is marked missing in some rows and otherwise reads once, few, many or a size class.

>12|TRBV5-1|TRBD1|-
ASSLAGGGQPQH
>11|TRBV6-4|-|-
ASSAGTISEAF
>14|TRBV6-5|-|-
ASSYLTGTLNYGYT
>14|TRBV7-2|-|-
ASSLAVSQVHDEQF
>13|TRBV6-5|-|once
ASRLRVQGNQPQH
>12|TRBV7-9|-|-
ASSSTGPQETQY
>12|TRBV25-1|-|-
ASSESVPYNEQF
>14|TRBV4-3|-|-
ASSQFSVLSYNEQF
>12|TRBV5-1|-|-
ASKGQGNTGELF
>10|TRBV27|TRBD1|few
ALATGGTEAF
>13|TRBV2|TRBD1|few
ASSAGQGLYNEQF
>13|TRBV19|TRBD1|-
ASSFKGASYNEQF
>13|TRBV12-5|-|few
ASGLVLWGNQPQH
>13|TRBV6-5|-|-
ASSYSEGENTEAF
>11|TRBV7-9|-|once
ASSLVGADGYT
>11|TRBV6-5|-|few
ASSYSVNTEAF
>14|TRBV9|-|-
ASSVEWRSMGYGYT
>11|TRBV2|TRBD1|-
ASREGQYDGYT
>15|TRBV7-8|-|-
ASSRLPVGKKQETQY
>10|TRBV2|-|-
ASSGLRNEQF
>15|TRBV4-1|TRBD1|-
ASSQDHNRDRGLGYT
>14|TRBV7-8|-|-
ASSIGGDFTYNEQF
>15|TRBV7-6|-|-
ASSRFLSGQNTGELF
>11|TRBV14|-|-
ASRLTLGAEAF